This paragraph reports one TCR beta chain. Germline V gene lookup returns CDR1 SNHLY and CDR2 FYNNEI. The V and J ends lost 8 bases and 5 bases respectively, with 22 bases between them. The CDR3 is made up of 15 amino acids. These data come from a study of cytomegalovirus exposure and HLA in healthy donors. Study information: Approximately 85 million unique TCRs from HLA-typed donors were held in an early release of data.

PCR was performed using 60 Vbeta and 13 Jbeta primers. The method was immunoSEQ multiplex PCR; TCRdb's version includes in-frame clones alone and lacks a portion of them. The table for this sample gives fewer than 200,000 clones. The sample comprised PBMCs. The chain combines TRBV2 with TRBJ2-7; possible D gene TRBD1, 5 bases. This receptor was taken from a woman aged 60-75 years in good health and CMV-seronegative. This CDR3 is CASSPPTARTHEQYF. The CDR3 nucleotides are TGTGCCAGCTCACCCCCGACAGCCCGGACCCACGAGCAGTACTTC.